These 25 T cell receptor beta chains originate from one sample sequenced in a study of molecular identifiers for immune sequencing clone quantification. Via MiXCR, TCRdb re-called the PCR reads, giving one row per CDR3 protein. The sample holds roughly 90,000 distinct CDR3 sequences, around a quarter seen once. The sample was naive CD8+ T cells from blood, with Jurkat cell RNA spiked in. Subset denoted: FACS-sorted CD8+CD4-CCR7+CD45RA+ naive T cells. Receptors originate from a human donor in good health. Some libraries in this study had Jurkat cell RNA spiked in.

Regarding this clonotype: A much larger clonotype is one base distant, so this may be a read error. The V call is TRBV10-3, the J call TRBJ2-3; tentatively, D is TRBD2 (5 bases). The CDR3 runs to 15 residues. Germline V gives CDR1 ENHRY, CDR2 SYGVKD. This CDR3 is CAFSESRGLADTQYF. CDR3 in DNA: TGTGCCTTCAGTGAGTCGCGCGGGCTCGCAGATACGCAGTATTTT.

V usage is TRBV14 and J usage is TRBJ1-6, with D possibly being TRBD1 (6 bases). Germline CDR1 SGHDN, CDR2 FVKESK. Trimming took 0 bases from V and 8 from J, leaving 14 bases between them. This CDR3 spans 16 amino acids. CDR3 loop: CASSQDWGPLYSPLHF. The CDR3 bases are TGTGCCAGCAGCCAAGATTGGGGGCCGCTCTATTCACCCCTCCACTTT. Variable domain in full (rest from reference TRBV14 and TRBJ1-6): EAGVTQFPSHSVIEKGQTVTLRCDPISGHDNLYWYRRVMGKEIKFLLHFVKESKQDESGMPNNRFLAERTGGTYSTLKVQPAELEDSGVYFCASSQDWGPLYSPLHFGNGTRLTVT.

This clonotype was detected many times. This sequence joins TRBV5-1 and TRBJ2-2; the D is unclear. The V end was cut by 1 base, the J end by 4 bases, with 8 bases between. Germline V gene data show CDR1 as SGHRS and CDR2 as YFSETQ. This CDR3 is built from 14 residues. CDR3 sequence: CASSLWGTTGELFF. CDR3 in DNA: TGCGCCAGCAGCTTGTGGGGAACCACCGGGGAGCTGTTTTTT.

Comments on this clonotype: Its ends do not fully match the called genes, so a read error is possible. The chain employs TRBV7-9 and TRBJ2-7; possibly TRBD2 for D (7 bases). Germline V gene sequence: CDR1 SEHNR, CDR2 FQNEAQ (reference sequence). CDR3 length equals 15 residues. CDR3 bases: TGTGCCGGCAGCTTCCTCGGAGGGGGGGCCGACGAGCAGTACTTC. Amino acid sequence: CAGSFLGGGADEQYF.

This clonotype has ten or more counts. The chain is built from TRBV14 and TRBJ2-7; D unresolved. The CDR3 covers 13 residues. Per germline, CDR1 SGHDN and CDR2 FVKESK. V shed 3 bases and J shed 2 bases, with 8 bases lying between them. CDR3 sequence (DNA): TGTGCCAGCAGCCACGGTGGGCCCTACGAGCAGTACTTC. Its protein product is CASSHGGPYEQYF.

In its sample, this clonotype was seen many times. The chain is built from TRBV5-5 and TRBJ2-6; TRBD2 matches at 8 bases. Germline V gives CDR1 SGHKS, CDR2 YYEKEE (reference sequence). V shed 4 bases, J shed 0 bases, and the junction held 15 bases outside the gene matches. The CDR3 totals 20 residues. The DNA for the CDR3 is TGTGCCAGCAGCACAACGACTGGCGGGAGGCCTATCTCTGGGGCCAACGTCCTGACTTTC. It is translated as CASSTTTGGRPISGANVLTF.

This clonotype occurred a few times. The chain has TRBV11-2 and TRBJ2-4, with a weak D call TRBD1 (6 bases). Trimming left V 5 bases short and J 7 bases short, with 21 bases between. Germline V gives CDR1 SGHAT, CDR2 FQNNGV. The CDR3 extends over 16 amino acids. The DNA of the CDR3 is TGTGCCAGCAGCCCATCGGACAGCGACCGGTATAACATTCAGTACTTC. This translates into CASSPSDSDRYNIQYF.

This clonotype occurred a few times. The chain joins TRBV23-1 to TRBJ1-6; 8 positions agree with TRBD1. TRBV23-1 belongs to the ORF category, with a function that is uncertain. The CDR3 contains 15 residues. V trimming: 3 bases; J trimming: 5 bases; junction bases outside the gene matches: 3. The CDR3 protein is CASSQTGQDNSPLHF. CDR3 nucleotide sequence: TGCGCCAGCAGTCAGACGGGACAGGATAATTCACCCCTCCACTTT.

This clonotype was seen at least ten times. The rearrangement joins TRBV20-1 to TRBJ2-7; TRBD2 might be the D (6 bases). V lost 4 bases, J lost 5 bases, and 15 bases lay in between. The CDR3 length is 13 residues. Germline V gene lookup returns CDR1 DFQATT and CDR2 SNEGSKA (reference sequence). The CDR3 DNA reads TGCAGTGCTACGGGGGAGAAATCGCACGAGCAGTACTTC. As protein: CSATGEKSHEQYF.

V gene TRBV28 combines with J gene TRBJ1-2, with TRBD1 identical over 11 bases. The germline CDR1 and CDR2 sequences are MDHEN and SYDVKM. V shed 4 bases, J shed 2 bases, and the junction held 9 bases outside the gene matches. The CDR3 spans 17 residues. Written as DNA, the CDR3 is TGTGCCAGCAGTTCCCCAGGACAGGGGGCGTACAACTATGGCTACACCTTC. Translating it yields CASSSPGQGAYNYGYTF.

CDR3 amino acids: CASSLTGQGGSWPQHF. CDR3 nucleotide sequence: TGTGCCAGCAGTTTAACCGGACAGGGCGGTTCTTGGCCCCAGCATTTT. The V call is TRBV27, the J call TRBJ1-5; 8 bases map to TRBD1. V shed 2 bases and J 9 bases; nucleotides not matched to a gene: 12. The CDR3 covers 16 residues. Germline V gene lookup returns CDR1 MNHEY and CDR2 SMNVEV (reference sequence).

As for this clonotype: Just one base apart from a much larger clone, this may be a read error. The chain is built from TRBV29-1 and TRBJ1-1; possible D gene TRBD1, 5 bases. CDR3 length equals 11 residues. Germline loops: CDR1 SQVTM, CDR2 ANQGSEA. The CDR3 loop reads CNVEQDTEAFF. In DNA form, the CDR3 reads TGCAACGTTGAACAGGACACTGAAGCTTTCTTT.

This clonotype was detected ten times or more. The CDR3 region has the DNA TGTGCCAGCAGCTTAGGCCCGATCGGGACAGACGAGACCCAGTACTTC. Amino acids: CASSLGPIGTDETQYF. The rearrangement links TRBV13 to TRBJ2-5, with 7 bases that match TRBD1. Unmatched junction bases numbered 9, after V lost 0 bases and J lost 5 bases. The CDR3 sequence is 16 residues long. The germline CDR1 and CDR2 sequences are PRHDT and FYEKMQ (reference sequence).

Concerning this clonotype: This may arise from a read error, as a much more abundant clone is one base away. The genes are TRBV5-1 and TRBJ2-2, with TRBD2 matching 8 bases. The length of the CDR3 is 14 residues. CDR1 and CDR2 from the germline V gene are SGHRS and YFSETQ. The CDR3 DNA reads TGCGCCAGCAGCGTCGGGGGGGCCGTTGGGGAGCTGTCTTTT. Translating gives CASSVGGAVGELSF.

The chain recombines TRBV28 with TRBJ1-4; D unclear. The V gene lost 5 bases and the J gene lost 8 bases, with 18 bases spanning the gap. Germline loops: CDR1 MDHEN, CDR2 SYDVKM. The CDR3 loop spans 15 amino acids. DNA for the CDR3: TGTGCCAGCAGTCCCCCTTCCTACCACAGAGAAAAACTGTTTTTT. Translating gives CASSPPSYHREKLFF.

The rearrangement uses TRBV2 and TRBJ2-7; possible D gene TRBD2, 6 bases. V lost 5 bases to trimming and J lost 4 bases, with 18 bases between them. This CDR3 has 15 residues. CDR1 is SNHLY, CDR2 FYNNEI, per germline. The CDR3 DNA reads TGTGCCAGCAGTCACACTAGCCTCGGAGCTTACGAGCAGTACTTC. Protein sequence: CASSHTSLGAYEQYF. Complete variable domain (other parts from reference TRBV2 and TRBJ2-7): EPEVTQTPSHQVTQMGQEVILRCVPISNHLYFYWYRQILGQKVEFLVSFYNNEISEKSEIFDDQFSVERPDGSNFTLKIRSTKLEDSAMYFCASSHTSLGAYEQYFGPGTRLTVT.

This clonotype was recorded at least ten times. The chain recombines TRBV6-2 or TRBV6-3 with TRBJ1-2; D is ambiguous. The CDR3 is 12 amino acids. Trimming took off 4 bases at V and 4 bases at J, with 7 bases between the two ends. Germline-derived CDR1 and CDR2 are MNHEY and SVGEGT. CDR3 sequence (DNA): TGTGCCAGCAGTTTAGGAGTCTATGGCTACACCTTC. The encoded protein is CASSLGVYGYTF.

The chain has TRBV4-3 and TRBJ2-7; TRBD2 aligns across 8 bases. CDR1 is LGHNA, CDR2 YSLEER, per germline. The V segment lost 6 bases and the J segment 0 bases; nucleotides outside the gene matches: 4. The CDR3 is made up of 14 amino acids. CDR3 in DNA: TGCGCCAGCAGGTTAGGGACTAGCTCCTACGAGCAGTACTTC. Its translation is CASRLGTSSYEQYF.

This chain joins TRBV11-2 and TRBJ2-7; D ambiguous. Trimming cost V 1 base and J 3 bases, with 7 bases left between them. CDR1 SGHAT and CDR2 FQNNGV come from the germline V gene. CDR3 length equals 13 residues. CDR3 DNA sequence: TGTGCCAGCAGCTTAGCCGTAAACTACGAGCAGTACTTC. This sequence encodes CASSLAVNYEQYF.

As concerns this clonotype: This may be a read error: a much more frequent sequence differs by one nucleotide. It is likely a read error, because the conserved phenylalanine at the end of the CDR3 is missing. J is TRBJ1-5 and V is TRBV4-3; D unresolved. Looked up from germline, CDR1 is LGHNA and CDR2 is YSLEER. V was pared by 3 bases and J by 0 bases, with 9 bases between. The CDR3 runs 15 residues. The DNA of the CDR3 is TGCGCCAGCAGCCACGAGGTGTATAGCAATCAGCCCCAGCATATT. This codes for CASSHEVYSNQPQHI.

A word on this clonotype: This may be a read error, as it is one base from a much larger clone. This chain connects TRBV7-2 to TRBJ2-3, with a tentative D call TRBD1 (5 bases). CDR1 is SGHTA and CDR2 is FQGNSA in the germline V gene. The CDR3 is made up of 15 amino acids. The CDR3 bases are TGTGCCAGCAGCTTACAGGGAACCAACACAGATACGCGGTATTTT. Translating it yields CASSLQGTNTDTRYF. Variable domain in full (rest from reference TRBV7-2 and TRBJ2-3): GAGVSQSPSNKVTEKGKDVELRCDPISGHTALYWYRQSLGQGLEFLIYFQGNSAPDKSGLPSDRFSAERTGGSVSTLTIQRTQQEDSAVYLCASSLQGTNTDTRYFGPGTRLTVL.

The sample holds many counts of this clonotype. This chain joins TRBV6-5 and TRBJ2-7; D possibly uses TRBD1 or TRBD2 (5 bases each). Trimming stripped 6 bases from V and 5 bases from J, with 11 bases between. The length of the CDR3 is 12 residues. Looked up from germline, CDR1 is MNHEY and CDR2 is SVGAGI. The CDR3 DNA is TGTGCCAGCAGCGACGTGGGGGACGAGCAGTACTTC. Amino acids: CASSDVGDEQYF.

This clonotype was detected a few times. The chain is built from TRBV25-1 and TRBJ2-3; 10 positions agree with TRBD1. The length of the CDR3 is 16 residues. Trimming took 2 bases from V and 4 from J; bases not matched to a gene: 6. The germline CDR1 and CDR2 sequences are MGHDK and SYGVNS. As DNA, the CDR3 is TGTGCCAGCAGTGAAGGTCTGGGACAGGGGCCAGATACGCAGTATTTT. It encodes CASSEGLGQGPDTQYF.

Regarding this clonotype: This sequence may be a read error, since a much larger clone differs from it by one base. V and J are TRBV13 and TRBJ2-3; D gene ambiguous. The CDR3 contains 12 residues. From germline, CDR1 is PRHDT and CDR2 FYEKMQ (reference sequence). V was cut by 5 bases and J by 2 bases, with 5 bases left in between. DNA of the CDR3: TGTGCCAGCAGCCCCGCCACAGATACGCAGTATTTT. Translation: CASSPATDTQYF.

A note on this clonotype: This may come from a read error, since a much larger clone is one base off. Since the CDR3 does not end with the conserved phenylalanine or tryptophan, this likely comes from a read error. This chain connects TRBV12-3 or TRBV12-4 to TRBJ1-1; no firm D call. This CDR3 has 13 amino acids. Between the trimmed V and J ends, which lost 6 bases and 1 base, there was a span of 9 bases. The CDR3 loop reads CASSPPENTEAFS. The CDR3 DNA follows: TGTGCCAGCAGCCCACCCGAGAACACTGAAGCTTTCTCT.